This section outlines one T cell receptor beta chain sequence together with its context. Its specificity is unknown. This entry belongs to a study of shared clonotypes between healthy human individuals. Study-level findings and limits: Owing to a small donor count, the genetic and exposure-history diversity represented was limited.

The germline V and J ends were trimmed by 6 bases and 0 bases, with 11 bases remaining between them. This CDR3 spans 14 amino acids. Germline CDR1 and CDR2: MDHEN and SYDVKM. Every donor was a Caucasian adult from Nashville, Tennessee. The deep-level immunoSEQ assay was used. In the original analysis: Without quality scores, immunoSEQ junctional reads could not be filtered like full-length reads. Clones were sequenced by immunoSEQ multiplex PCR, and TCRdb holds only the in-frame ones, with some missing. The D gene and trimming were derived from the DNA, and the V and J assignments and clone size from that table. The sample contains 530,000 or so clones, about 79% of which appear only once.

Sample: PBMCs. V is TRBV28 and J is TRBJ1-2; D might be TRBD1 (6 bases). This TCR derives from a woman in her thirties or forties in good health. Some clones in this sample may be carry-over from other donors' samples. The CDR3 DNA follows: TGTGCCAGCAGCGGGGGCAATTCTAACTATGGCTACACCTTC. Translating gives CASSGGNSNYGYTF.